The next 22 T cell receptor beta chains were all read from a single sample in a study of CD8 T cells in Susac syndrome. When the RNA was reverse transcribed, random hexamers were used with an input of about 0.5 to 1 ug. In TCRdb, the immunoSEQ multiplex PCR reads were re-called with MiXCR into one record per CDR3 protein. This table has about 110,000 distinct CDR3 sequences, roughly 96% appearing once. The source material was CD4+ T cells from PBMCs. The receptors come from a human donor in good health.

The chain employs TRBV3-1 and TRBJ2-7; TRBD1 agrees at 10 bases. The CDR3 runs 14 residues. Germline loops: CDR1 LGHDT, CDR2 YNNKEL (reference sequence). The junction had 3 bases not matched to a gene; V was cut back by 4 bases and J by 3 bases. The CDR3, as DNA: TGTGCCAGCAGCCGGGACAGGGGCCTCTACGAGCAGTACTTC. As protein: CASSRDRGLYEQYF.

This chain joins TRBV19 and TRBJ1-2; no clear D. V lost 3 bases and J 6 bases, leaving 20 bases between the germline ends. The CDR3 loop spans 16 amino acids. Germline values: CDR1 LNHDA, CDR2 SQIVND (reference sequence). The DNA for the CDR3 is TGTGCCAGTAGTATGGGTTTGGGCCAGGCGCGGCATGGCTACACCTTC. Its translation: CASSMGLGQARHGYTF.

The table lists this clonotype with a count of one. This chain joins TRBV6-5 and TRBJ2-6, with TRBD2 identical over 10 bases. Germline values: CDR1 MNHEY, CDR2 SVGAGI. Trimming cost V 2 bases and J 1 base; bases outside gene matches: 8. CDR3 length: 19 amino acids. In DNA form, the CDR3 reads TGTGCCAGCAGTTACGTGGCCGCTAGCGGGAGTTCTGGGGCCAACGTCCTGACTTTC. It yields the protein CASSYVAASGSSGANVLTF.

DNA of the CDR3: TGTGCCAGCAGCTTAGCGCAGGGTACTGAAGCTTTCTTT. Encoded protein: CASSLAQGTEAFF. This chain uses TRBV7-9 with TRBJ1-1; weak D call: TRBD1 (5 bases). The CDR3 sequence is 13 residues long. Per germline, CDR1 SEHNR and CDR2 FQNEAQ (reference sequence). Trimming shortened V by 0 bases and J by 5 bases, and 7 bases separated the two germline ends.

The CDR3 coding sequence is TGTGCCAGCAGTTGGCTAGCGGGAGGAAGGGAGACCCAGTACTTC. Translating gives CASSWLAGGRETQYF. The chain has TRBV25-1 and TRBJ2-5; 11 bases are a match to TRBD2. The CDR3 length is 15 residues. V lost 5 bases and J lost 5; bases outside the gene matches: 7. Germline values: CDR1 MGHDK, CDR2 SYGVNS.

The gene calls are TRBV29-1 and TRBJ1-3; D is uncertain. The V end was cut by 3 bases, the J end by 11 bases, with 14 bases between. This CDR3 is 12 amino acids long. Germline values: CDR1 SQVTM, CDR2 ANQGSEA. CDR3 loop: CSVDIGNGPIYF. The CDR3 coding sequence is TGCAGCGTTGATATTGGAAACGGTCCCATATATTTT.

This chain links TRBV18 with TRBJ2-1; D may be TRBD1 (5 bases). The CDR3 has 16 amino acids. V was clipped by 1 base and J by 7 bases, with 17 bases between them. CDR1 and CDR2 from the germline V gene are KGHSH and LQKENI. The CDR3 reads CASSPLGQGPGNEQFF. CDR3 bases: TGTGCCAGCTCACCACTTGGACAAGGACCTGGGAATGAGCAGTTCTTC.

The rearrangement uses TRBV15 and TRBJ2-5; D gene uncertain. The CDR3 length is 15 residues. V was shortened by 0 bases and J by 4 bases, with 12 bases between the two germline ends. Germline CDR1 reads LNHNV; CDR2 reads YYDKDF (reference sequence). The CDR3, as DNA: TGTGCCACCAGCAGAGATGGGCTGGCGTTAGAGACCCAGTACTTC. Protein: CATSRDGLALETQYF.

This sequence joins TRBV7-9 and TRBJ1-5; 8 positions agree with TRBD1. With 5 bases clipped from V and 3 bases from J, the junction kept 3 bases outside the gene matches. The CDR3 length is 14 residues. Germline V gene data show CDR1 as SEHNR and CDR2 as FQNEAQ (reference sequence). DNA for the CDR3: TGTGCCAGCAGCGTGACAGGGGTCAATCAGCCCCAGCATTTT. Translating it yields CASSVTGVNQPQHF.

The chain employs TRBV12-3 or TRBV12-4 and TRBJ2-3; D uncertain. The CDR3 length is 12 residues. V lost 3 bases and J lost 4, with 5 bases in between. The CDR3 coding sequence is TGTGCCAGCAGTTTTCGGGCAGATACGCAGTATTTT. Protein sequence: CASSFRADTQYF.

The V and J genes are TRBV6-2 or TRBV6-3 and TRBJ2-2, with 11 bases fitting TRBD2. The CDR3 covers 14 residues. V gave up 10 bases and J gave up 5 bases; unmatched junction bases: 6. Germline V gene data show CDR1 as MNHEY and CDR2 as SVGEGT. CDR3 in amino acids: CATQLAGVTGELFF. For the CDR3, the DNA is TGTGCCACGCAACTAGCGGGAGTTACCGGGGAGCTGTTTTTT.

The CDR3 loop reads CATSGGRNTGELFF. CDR3 coding DNA: TGTGCCACCTCGGGGGGGAGGAACACCGGGGAGCTGTTTTTT. The chain combines TRBV12-3 or TRBV12-4 with TRBJ2-2; 8 bases map to TRBD2. V lost 10 bases and J lost 1; bases outside the gene matches: 5. The CDR3 has 14 amino acids.

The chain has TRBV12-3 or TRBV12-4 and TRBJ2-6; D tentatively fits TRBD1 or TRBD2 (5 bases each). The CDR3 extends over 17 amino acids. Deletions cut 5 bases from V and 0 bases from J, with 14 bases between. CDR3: CASSRNRGPSGANVLTF. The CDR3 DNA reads TGTGCCAGCAGTCGAAACCGGGGACCCTCTGGGGCCAACGTCCTGACTTTC.

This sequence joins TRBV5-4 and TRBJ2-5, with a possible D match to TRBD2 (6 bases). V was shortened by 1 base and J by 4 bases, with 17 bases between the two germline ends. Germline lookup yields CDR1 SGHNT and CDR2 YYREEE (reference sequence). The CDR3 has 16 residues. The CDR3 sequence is CASSLSLADRPETQYF. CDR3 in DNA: TGTGCCAGCAGCTTGAGTTTAGCGGATCGACCAGAGACCCAGTACTTC.

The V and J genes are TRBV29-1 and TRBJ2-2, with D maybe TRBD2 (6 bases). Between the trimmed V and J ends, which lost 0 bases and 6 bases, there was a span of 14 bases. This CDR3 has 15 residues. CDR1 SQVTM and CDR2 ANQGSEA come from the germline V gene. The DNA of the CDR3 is TGCAGCGTTGAAGATGGTGGTTGGGGGGCCGGGGAGCTGTTTTTT. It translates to CSVEDGGWGAGELFF.

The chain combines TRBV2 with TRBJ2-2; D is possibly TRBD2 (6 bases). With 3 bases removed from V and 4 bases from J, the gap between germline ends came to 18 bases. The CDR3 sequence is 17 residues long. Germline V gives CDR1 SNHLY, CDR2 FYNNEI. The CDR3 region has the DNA TGTGCCAGCAGTGATGATCGGGGGAGGCGGAGCACCGGGGAGCTGTTTTTT. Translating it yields CASSDDRGRRSTGELFF.

CDR3 nucleotide sequence: TGTGCCAGCAATCCCCCTGGGGCTGAAGCTTTCTTT. It codes for CASNPPGAEAFF. This chain joins TRBV6-5 and TRBJ1-1; D ambiguous. The germline V and J ends were trimmed by 7 bases and 6 bases, with 12 bases remaining between them. The CDR3 is made up of 12 amino acids. CDR1 MNHEY and CDR2 SVGAGI come from the germline V gene.

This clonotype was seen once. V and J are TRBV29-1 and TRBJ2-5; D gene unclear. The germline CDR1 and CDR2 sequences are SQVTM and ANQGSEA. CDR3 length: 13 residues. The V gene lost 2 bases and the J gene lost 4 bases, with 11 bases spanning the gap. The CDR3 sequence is CSVERVTRETQYF. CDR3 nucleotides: TGCAGCGTTGAAAGGGTAACGCGAGAGACCCAGTACTTC.

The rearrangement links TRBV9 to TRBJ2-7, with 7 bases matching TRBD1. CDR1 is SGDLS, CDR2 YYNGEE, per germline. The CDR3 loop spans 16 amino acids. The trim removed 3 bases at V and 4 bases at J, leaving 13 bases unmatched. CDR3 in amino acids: CASSARDSPSWYEQYF. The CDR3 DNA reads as TGTGCCAGCAGCGCCCGGGACAGCCCAAGTTGGTACGAGCAGTACTTC.

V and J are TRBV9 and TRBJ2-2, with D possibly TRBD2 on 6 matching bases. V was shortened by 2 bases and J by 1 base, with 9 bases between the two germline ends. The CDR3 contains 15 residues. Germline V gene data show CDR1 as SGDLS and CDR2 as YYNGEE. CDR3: CASSVGGVNTGELFF. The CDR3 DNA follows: TGTGCCAGCAGCGTCGGCGGGGTGAACACCGGGGAGCTGTTTTTT.

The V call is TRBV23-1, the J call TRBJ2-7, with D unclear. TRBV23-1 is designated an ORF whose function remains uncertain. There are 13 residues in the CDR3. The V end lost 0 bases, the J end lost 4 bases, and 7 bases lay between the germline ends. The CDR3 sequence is CASSQSSEYEQYF. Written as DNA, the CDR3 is TGCGCCAGCAGTCAATCGTCCGAATACGAGCAGTACTTC.

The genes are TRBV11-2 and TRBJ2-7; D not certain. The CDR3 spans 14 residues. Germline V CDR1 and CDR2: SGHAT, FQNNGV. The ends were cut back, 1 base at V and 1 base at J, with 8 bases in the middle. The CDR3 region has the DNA TGTGCCAGCAGCTTAGTGATGGTTTCCTACGAGCAGTACTTC. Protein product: CASSLVMVSYEQYF.